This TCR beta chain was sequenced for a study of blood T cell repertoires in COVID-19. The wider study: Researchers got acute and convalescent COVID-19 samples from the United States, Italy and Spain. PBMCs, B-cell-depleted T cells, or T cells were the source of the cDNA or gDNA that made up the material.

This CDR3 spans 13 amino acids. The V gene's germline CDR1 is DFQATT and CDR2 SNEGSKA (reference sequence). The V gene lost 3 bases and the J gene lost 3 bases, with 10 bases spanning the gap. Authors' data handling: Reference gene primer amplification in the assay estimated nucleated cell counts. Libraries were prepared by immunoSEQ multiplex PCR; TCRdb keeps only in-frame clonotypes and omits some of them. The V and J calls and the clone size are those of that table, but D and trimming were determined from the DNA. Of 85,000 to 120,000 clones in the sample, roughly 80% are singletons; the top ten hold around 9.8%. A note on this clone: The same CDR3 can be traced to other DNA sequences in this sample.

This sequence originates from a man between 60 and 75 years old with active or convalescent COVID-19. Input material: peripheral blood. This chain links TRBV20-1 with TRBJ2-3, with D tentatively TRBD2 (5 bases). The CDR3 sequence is CSASLLVTDTQYF. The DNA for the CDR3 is TGCAGTGCTAGTCTACTAGTAACAGATACGCAGTATTTT.